Listed below are T cell receptor beta chains from one sample, sequenced in a study of blood T cell repertoires in COVID-19. Only in-frame clones appear in the TCRdb table, and some are missing; sequencing was by immunoSEQ multiplex PCR. The sample lists fewer than 20,000 clones, roughly four fifths occurring once. Material: peripheral blood. The receptors come from a man aged 80 or over with active COVID-19. Each CDR3 is given with its conserved first and last residue. A D gene is named only where the DNA matches it firmly. Rows may omit the clone size; those that give it use once, few, many or a size class.

TRBJ2-2,TRBV19,medium-sized,-,TGTGCCAGTAGTATAGGTGCGGGATCGAACACCGGGGAGCTGTTTTTT,CASSIGAGSNTGELFF
TRBJ2-7,TRBV13,-,TRBD1,TGTGCCAGCAGCCGGGACAGGGGTGCCGAGCAGTACTTC,CASSRDRGAEQYF
TRBJ1-2,TRBV19,-,-,TGTGCCAGTAGTAGTCAATTACAGGATGGCTACACCTTC,CASSSQLQDGYTF
TRBJ2-3,TRBV11-2,-,TRBD1,TGTGCCAGCAGTTCAGGACAGGGGGCAACAGATACGCAGTATTTT,CASSSGQGATDTQYF
TRBJ2-5,TRBV29-1,few,-,TGCAGCGTTGACTCCACCCCGGGATCTTCCCTTGGAGAGACCCAGTACTTC,CSVDSTPGSSLGETQYF
TRBJ2-2,TRBV27,-,-,TGTGCCAGCAGTTTATCGGGGCCTGGGCGCAGAATGGGCACCGGGGAGCTGTTTTTT,CASSLSGPGRRMGTGELFF
TRBJ2-3,TRBV11-1,-,TRBD1,TGTGCCAGCAGTTTGGGACAGAGCACAGATACGCAGTATTTT,CASSLGQSTDTQYF
TRBJ1-2,TRBV7-3,few,TRBD1,TGTGCCAGCAGCTTATCCAACACAGGGGGTGGCTACACCTTC,CASSLSNTGGGYTF
TRBJ2-7,TRBV28,-,TRBD1,TGTGCCAGCAGTTTATCAGGGACAGGGACTAAGGAGCAGTACTTC,CASSLSGTGTKEQYF
TRBJ2-4,TRBV27,-,TRBD1,TGTGCCAGCAGTTTAGACAGGGTCAAAAACATTCAGTACTTC,CASSLDRVKNIQYF
TRBJ1-5,TRBV6-6,few,-,TGTGCCAGCAGTTTACAGGAGATCAATCAGCCCCAGCATTTT,CASSLQEINQPQHF
TRBJ2-3,TRBV5-1,-,TRBD2,TGCGCCAGCAGCTTGGGAGGTAGCGGGACTAGCACAGATACGCAGTATTTT,CASSLGGSGTSTDTQYF
TRBJ2-7,TRBV11-3,-,TRBD1,TGTGCCAGCAGCTCTCCGGGACAGGGCTACGAGCAGTACTTC,CASSSPGQGYEQYF
TRBJ2-1,TRBV15,-,-,TGTGCCACCAGCACGTCCCACAACGGGAAACACAATGAGCAGTTCTTC,CATSTSHNGKHNEQFF
TRBJ2-3,TRBV24-1,-,TRBD2,TGTGCCACCAGTGATCCCGGACTAGCGGGAATGGATACGCAGTATTTT,CATSDPGLAGMDTQYF
TRBJ2-2,TRBV10-1,-,TRBD1,TGCGCCAGCAGTACCGGGACAGGGAACACCGGGGAGCTGTTTTTT,CASSTGTGNTGELFF
TRBJ1-1,TRBV12-3/TRBV12-4,few,-,TGTGCCACCCAGTTTACATCGAACACTGAAGCTTTCTTT,CATQFTSNTEAFF
TRBJ2-7,TRBV10-3,-,TRBD2,TGTGCCATCAGTGGTCAGAACCGTGGAAGCGGGGGGCGGTGGGAGCAGTACTTC,CAISGQNRGSGGRWEQYF
TRBJ2-7,TRBV7-9,few,-,TGTGCCAGCAGCTTAGTCCCCAGTCACTACGAGCAGTACTTC,CASSLVPSHYEQYF
TRBJ2-7,TRBV11-1,-,TRBD2,TGTGCCAGCAGCCCACGGACTAGCGGGTCCTACGAGCAGTACTTC,CASSPRTSGSYEQYF
TRBJ2-5,TRBV7-6,-,TRBD2,TGTGCCAGCAGCGCGGCGGGGGGCCCCCAAGAGACCCAGTACTTC,CASSAAGGPQETQYF
TRBJ2-7,TRBV6-4,-,-,TGTGCCAGCAGTGAGCCGACAGGTCAGCCCTACGAGCAGTACTTC,CASSEPTGQPYEQYF
TRBJ2-5,TRBV18,-,TRBD1,TGTGCCAGCTCACCAGAACAGGGGGCCCGTCAAGAGACCCAGTACTTC,CASSPEQGARQETQYF
TRBJ1-2,TRBV28,once,-,TGTGCCAGCAGTTTGGGGGGGACCTATGGCTACACCTTC,CASSLGGTYGYTF
TRBJ1-4,TRBV29-1,-,-,TGCAGCGGGCAAGGACAGCCTAATGAAAAACTGTTTTTT,CSGQGQPNEKLFF
TRBJ2-1,TRBV6-2/TRBV6-3,-,TRBD2,TGTGCCAGCAGTCAGCTGGGACTAGCGGGAGGGGGGGAGCAGTTCTTC,CASSQLGLAGGGEQFF
TRBJ2-1,TRBV19,-,-,TGTGCCAGTAGTATAGCCCCGGGAAGGAGGGCCAACGGTGAGCAGTTCTTC,CASSIAPGRRANGEQFF
TRBJ2-1,TRBV5-4,-,TRBD2,TGTGCCAGCAGCTTGGGTCTGGCGGGAGGGTCCTACAATGAGCAGTTCTTC,CASSLGLAGGSYNEQFF
TRBJ2-2,TRBV6-5,-,-,TGTGCCAGCAGTTTCGACAGGTACACCGGGGAGCTGTTTTTT,CASSFDRYTGELFF
TRBJ2-1,TRBV28,-,TRBD2,TGTGCCAGCAGTATGGGACTAGCGGGATTGCAGCAGTTCTTC,CASSMGLAGLQQFF
TRBJ2-5,TRBV6-2/TRBV6-3,-,TRBD1,TGTGCCAGCAGTTACGCCGACAGGGGTGTCGAGACCCAGTACTTC,CASSYADRGVETQYF
TRBJ1-6,TRBV28,-,-,TGTGCCAGCAGTTTAGCGAGCTCCTATAATTCACCCCTCCACTTT,CASSLASSYNSPLHF
TRBJ1-1,TRBV10-3,-,-,TGTGCCATCAGTGTGACAGAAAACACTGAAGCTTTCTTT,CAISVTENTEAFF
TRBJ1-2,TRBV5-4,-,-,TGTGCCAGCAGCTTGGGAACGACAGACCACTATGGCTACACCTTC,CASSLGTTDHYGYTF
TRBJ2-3,TRBV28,-,TRBD1,TGTGCCAGCAGTTTCCCCTCGGACAGGGAGGACGGCACAGATACGCAGTATTTT,CASSFPSDREDGTDTQYF
TRBJ2-7,TRBV29-1,-,-,TGCAGCGTTAGATCAGGGGACGAGCAGTACTTC,CSVRSGDEQYF